This T cell receptor beta chain was sequenced in a study of T cell responses to AZD1222 COVID-19 vaccine. The CDR3 has 18 amino acids. Germline values: CDR1 SEHNR, CDR2 FQNEAQ (reference sequence). Trimming took 5 bases from V and 0 from J; bases not matched to a gene: 16. Clones were read by immunoSEQ multiplex PCR, and TCRdb kept only the in-frame ones, dropping some. Among 100,000 or so clones listed, 80% to 90% were seen once. This clone was observed a single time. The gene calls are TRBV7-9 and TRBJ2-7; 7 nucleotides agree with TRBD1. This sequence was found in an adult who received the AZD1222 COVID-19 vaccine. The sample was peripheral blood, taken 28 days after the second AZD1222 dose. This CDR3 reads CASSLYLDPGQISYEQYF. Written as DNA, the CDR3 is TGTGCCAGCAGCCTTTACTTAGACCCGGGACAGATCTCCTACGAGCAGTACTTC.